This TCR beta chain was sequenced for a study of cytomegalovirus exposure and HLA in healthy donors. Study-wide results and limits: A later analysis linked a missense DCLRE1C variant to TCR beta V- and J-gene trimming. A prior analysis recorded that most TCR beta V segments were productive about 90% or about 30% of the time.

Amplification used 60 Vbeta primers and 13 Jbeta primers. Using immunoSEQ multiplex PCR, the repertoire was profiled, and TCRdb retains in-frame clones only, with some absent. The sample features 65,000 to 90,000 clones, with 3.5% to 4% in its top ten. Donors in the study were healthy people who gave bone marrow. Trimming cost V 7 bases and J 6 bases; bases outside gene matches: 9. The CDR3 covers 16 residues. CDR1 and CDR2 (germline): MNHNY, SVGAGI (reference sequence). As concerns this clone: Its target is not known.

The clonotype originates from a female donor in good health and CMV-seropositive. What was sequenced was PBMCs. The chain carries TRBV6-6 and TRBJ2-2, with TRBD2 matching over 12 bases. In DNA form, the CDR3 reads TGTGCCAGCAAAGTCCCTAGCGGGGGGGCCGCCGGGGAGCTGTTTTTT. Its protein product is CASKVPSGGAAGELFF.